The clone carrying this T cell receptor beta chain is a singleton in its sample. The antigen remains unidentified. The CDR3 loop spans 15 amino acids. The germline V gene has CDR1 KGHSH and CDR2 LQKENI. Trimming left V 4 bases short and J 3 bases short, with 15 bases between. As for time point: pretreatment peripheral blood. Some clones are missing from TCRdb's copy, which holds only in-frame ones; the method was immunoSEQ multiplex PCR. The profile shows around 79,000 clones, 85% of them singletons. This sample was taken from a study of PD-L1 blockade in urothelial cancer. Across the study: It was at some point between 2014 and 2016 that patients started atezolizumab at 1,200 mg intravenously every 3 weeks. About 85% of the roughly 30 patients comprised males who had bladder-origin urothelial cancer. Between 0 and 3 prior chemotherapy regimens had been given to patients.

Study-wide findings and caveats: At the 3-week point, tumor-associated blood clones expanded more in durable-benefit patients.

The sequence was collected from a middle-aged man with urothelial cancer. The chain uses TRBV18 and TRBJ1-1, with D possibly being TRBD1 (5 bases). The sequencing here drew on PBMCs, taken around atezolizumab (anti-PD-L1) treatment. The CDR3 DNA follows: TGTGCCAGCTCACTAACGGAGGGGATGGACACTGAAGCTTTCTTT. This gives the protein CASSLTEGMDTEAFF. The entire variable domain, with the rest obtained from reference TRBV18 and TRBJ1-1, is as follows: NAGVMQNPRHLVRRRGQEARLRCSPMKGHSHVYWYRQLPEEGLKFMVYLQKENIIDESGMPKERFSAEFPKEGPSILRIQQVVRGDSAAYFCASSLTEGMDTEAFFGQGTRLTVV.